The next 20 T cell receptor beta chains were all read from a single sample in a study of regulatory T cells in long-lasting Graves disease. Sample time point: newly diagnosed GD, antithyroid drugs for less than 3 months. The TCR library was made from RNA that had been extracted from PBMCs in TRIzol. iRepertoire HTBI primers and Arm-PCR of CDR3 regions built TCR beta libraries. TCRdb re-called the multiplex PCR reads with MiXCR, one entry per CDR3 protein. The table records 400,000 to 500,000 distinct CDR3 sequences, 15% of them present only once. This sample was also put to use in a study of T cells in Graves' hyperthyroidism and ophthalmopathy.

The input for sequencing was peripheral blood mononuclear cells (PBMCs), taken at new diagnosis, from a patient treated with antithyroid drugs. The receptor set was obtained from a woman aged 25 to 45 with Graves disease.

Regarding this clonotype: One end of the junction varies from germline; a read error may be responsible. The rearrangement uses TRBV19 and TRBJ1-5; D unclear. This CDR3 spans 13 amino acids. Germline CDR1 is LNHDA and CDR2 is SQIVND (reference sequence). Here the CDR3 DNA reads TGTTCCAGTAGTTTGGACGGGGATCAGCCCCAGCATTTT. Amino acids: CSSSLDGDQPQHF.

This clonotype showed up just a few times. The rearrangement uses TRBV29-1 and TRBJ1-1; D is unclear. V shed 0 bases and J shed 11 bases, with 16 bases lying between them. Germline assignment: CDR1 SQVTM and CDR2 ANQGSEA. This CDR3 has 13 residues. CDR3 nucleotides: TGCAGCGTTGAAGATCCGGGCGCCCAGGCGGCTTTCTTT. Amino acids: CSVEDPGAQAAFF.

In its sample, this clonotype was seen many times. The chain joins TRBV30 to TRBJ1-1; D gene ambiguous. Trimming stripped 7 bases from V and 7 bases from J, with 10 bases between. The CDR3 has 10 residues. Germline V lookup: CDR1 GTSNPN, CDR2 SVGIG (reference sequence). CDR3: CAYLVGEAFF. DNA for the CDR3: TGTGCCTATCTGGTGGGTGAAGCTTTCTTT.

This clonotype has ten or more counts. The rearrangement uses TRBV2 and TRBJ1-5; D is undetermined. The CDR3 extends over 14 amino acids. Germline CDR1 reads SNHLY; CDR2 reads FYNNEI. V was cut by 3 bases and J by 0 bases, with 6 bases left in between. DNA of the CDR3: TGTGCCAGCAGTGACGCGACTAGCAATCAGCCCCAGCATTTT. Translation gives CASSDATSNQPQHF. Using reference TRBV2 and TRBJ1-5 for the parts outside the CDR3, the full variable domain is EPEVTQTPSHQVTQMGQEVILRCVPISNHLYFYWYRQILGQKVEFLVSFYNNEISEKSEIFDDQFSVERPDGSNFTLKIRSTKLEDSAMYFCASSDATSNQPQHFGDGTRLSIL.

This clonotype came up many times. The V gene is TRBV2, the J gene TRBJ1-2, with D unresolved. The CDR3 is 14 amino acids. Germline V gene lookup returns CDR1 SNHLY and CDR2 FYNNEI. Between the trimmed V and J ends, which lost 8 bases and 4 bases, there was a span of 17 bases. CDR3: CASGPGDYGYGYTF. The CDR3 DNA follows: TGTGCCAGCGGACCGGGTGACTACGGCTATGGCTACACCTTC.

In its sample, this clonotype was seen many times. The CDR3 nucleotides are TGTGCCAGCAGCAGACGCGGGCCAGATGAAAAACTGTTTTTT. Its translation is CASSRRGPDEKLFF. The V call is TRBV28, the J call TRBJ1-4; D is undetermined. The V gene lost 6 bases and the J gene lost 6 bases, with 14 bases spanning the gap. CDR3 length: 14 amino acids. Germline CDR1 reads MDHEN; CDR2 reads SYDVKM.

This clonotype was picked up many times. The chain couples TRBV2 to TRBJ2-7, with TRBD2 as a possible D gene (6 bases). Per germline, CDR1 SNHLY and CDR2 FYNNEI. V was trimmed by 0 bases and J by 0 bases, leaving 18 bases between them. The CDR3 sequence is 18 residues long. This CDR3 reads CASSEAYGLTRGSYEQYF. For the CDR3, the DNA is TGTGCCAGCAGTGAAGCTTACGGGTTGACGCGGGGCTCCTACGAGCAGTACTTC.

This clonotype was recorded many times. The chain joins TRBV27 to TRBJ2-2, with a weak D call TRBD2 (5 bases). V was pared by 3 bases and J by 4 bases, with 12 bases between. The CDR3 spans 15 residues. Germline CDR1 is MNHEY and CDR2 is SMNVEV (reference sequence). CDR3 sequence: CASSFLASSTGELFF. Here the CDR3 DNA reads TGTGCCAGCAGTTTTCTAGCCTCGAGCACCGGGGAGCTGTTTTTT.

This clonotype was detected many times. The chain is built from TRBV2 and TRBJ2-3, with D unclear. V dropped 3 bases and J dropped 7 bases, with 14 bases sitting between them. CDR3 length: 14 amino acids. Germline loops: CDR1 SNHLY, CDR2 FYNNEI. The CDR3 DNA sequence: TGTGCCAGCAGTGAGGAGAGCGTGGGCCATACGCAGTATTTT. It yields the protein CASSEESVGHTQYF. The full variable domain, in which reference TRBV2 and TRBJ2-3 provide the parts outside the CDR3, is EPEVTQTPSHQVTQMGQEVILRCVPISNHLYFYWYRQILGQKVEFLVSFYNNEISEKSEIFDDQFSVERPDGSNFTLKIRSTKLEDSAMYFCASSEESVGHTQYFGPGTRLTVL.

The table lists this clonotype with many counts. The V and J genes are TRBV5-1 and TRBJ1-1; D uncertain. Germline V gene lookup returns CDR1 SGHRS and CDR2 YFSETQ. The V end lost 0 bases, the J end lost 1 base, and 10 bases lay between the germline ends. The CDR3 is 15 residues long. The CDR3 DNA is TGCGCCAGCAGCTTGGATCCCCGAAAGAACACTGAAGCTTTCTTT. Translation gives CASSLDPRKNTEAFF.

This clonotype turned up a few times. The junction shows a germline mismatch at one end, possibly a read error. The V call is TRBV12-3 or TRBV12-4, the J call TRBJ2-1, with 12 bases matching TRBD2. CDR3 length equals 15 residues. DNA for the CDR3: TGTGCCAGCACCACGACTAGCGGGAGCTACAATGAGCAGTCCTTC. Residues: CASTTTSGSYNEQSF.

The table lists this clonotype with a count of one. The rearrangement uses TRBV12-3 or TRBV12-4 and TRBJ1-3; 10 nucleotides line up with TRBD1. Trimming took 7 bases from V and 2 from J; bases not matched to a gene: 5. The CDR3 is 15 residues long. CDR3 in DNA: TGTGCCAGCATGACCGGGACAGGGGCTGGAAACACCATATATTTT. This translates into CASMTGTGAGNTIYF.

This chain's CDR3 is CASSGDREVSPLHF. The CDR3 DNA sequence: TGTGCCAGCAGCGGAGACAGGGAGGTTTCACCCCTCCACTTT. The chain has TRBV7-9 and TRBJ1-6, with 7 bases matching TRBD1. The J segment lost 9 bases and the V segment lost 5 bases, leaving 7 bases of the junction unmatched. Germline V lookup: CDR1 SEHNR, CDR2 FQNEAQ (reference sequence). The CDR3 totals 14 residues. Drawing the rest from reference TRBV7-9 and TRBJ1-6, the complete variable domain is DTGVSQNPRHKITKRGQNVTFRCDPISEHNRLYWYRQTLGQGPEFLTYFQNEAQLEKSRLLSDRFSAERPKGSFSTLEIQRTEQGDSAMYLCASSGDREVSPLHFGNGTRLTVT.

Worth noting for this clonotype: At one end the junction does not follow the germline gene, possibly because of a read error. The CDR3 DNA follows: TGCAGTGCTCATATTCCCGGGACATATAGCAATCAGCTCCAGCATTTT. The encoded protein is CSAHIPGTYSNQLQHF. The chain employs TRBV20-1 and TRBJ1-5; D may be TRBD1 (6 bases). This CDR3 spans 16 amino acids. CDR1 is DFQATT, CDR2 SNEGSKA, per germline (reference sequence).

A few counts support this clonotype. The chain has TRBV6-2 or TRBV6-3 and TRBJ2-7; possible D gene TRBD2, 5 bases. This CDR3 is built from 15 residues. Looked up from germline, CDR1 is MNHEY and CDR2 is SVGEGT. V dropped 2 bases and J dropped 2 bases, with 13 bases sitting between them. The CDR3 DNA reads TGTGCCAGCAGTTACAGGTTAGCGCGGACCTACGAGCAGTACTTC. The encoded protein is CASSYRLARTYEQYF.

This clonotype has ten or more counts. The genes are TRBV29-1 and TRBJ2-7; TRBD1 aligns across 7 bases. The CDR3 runs to 11 residues. Germline CDR1 and CDR2: SQVTM and ANQGSEA. Unmatched junction bases numbered 7, after V lost 8 bases and J lost 6 bases. CDR3 sequence reads: CSTRQGSEQYF. In DNA, the CDR3 is TGCAGCACCAGACAGGGAAGCGAGCAGTACTTC.

This clonotype was counted ten times or more. The V call is TRBV15, the J call TRBJ2-7; maybe TRBD2 (6 bases). V lost 2 bases, J lost 4 bases, and 18 bases lay in between. Germline CDR1 is LNHNV and CDR2 is YYDKDF (reference sequence). The CDR3 sequence is 16 residues long. CDR3 loop: CATSRLRDSGVYEQYF. The CDR3 region has the DNA TGTGCCACCAGCAGACTCCGGGACTCCGGGGTTTACGAGCAGTACTTC.

As for this clonotype: A much larger clonotype is one base distant, so this may be a read error. J is TRBJ1-5 and V is TRBV10-3; 7 nucleotides agree with TRBD1. The CDR3 covers 16 residues. Losses at the gene ends were 10 bases for V and 5 bases for J; bases not matched to a gene: 17. Germline V CDR1 and CDR2: ENHRY, SYGVKD. The CDR3 bases are TGTGCCAGCGGCCGTGGAGTGGGGCAGGGGGATCAGCCCCAGCATTTT. Encoded protein: CASGRGVGQGDQPQHF.

V is TRBV7-9 and J is TRBJ1-1; tentatively, D is TRBD1 (6 bases). Germline V gives CDR1 SEHNR, CDR2 FQNEAQ (reference sequence). The CDR3 runs to 18 residues. V was pared by 4 bases and J by 7 bases, with 28 bases between. The CDR3 here is CASSSPPRTAGYAGEAFF. In nucleotides, the CDR3 is TGTGCCAGCAGCTCCCCGCCGCGGACAGCGGGCTACGCGGGTGAAGCTTTCTTT.

The chain recombines TRBV7-6 with TRBJ2-1; D might be TRBD2 (5 bases). CDR3 length equals 14 residues. V was trimmed by 2 bases and J by 10 bases, leaving 15 bases between them. CDR1 is SGHVS and CDR2 is FNYEAQ in the germline V gene. CDR3 amino acids: CASSLNGNYWEQFF. The CDR3 coding sequence is TGTGCCAGCAGCTTAAACGGGAACTATTGGGAGCAGTTCTTC.